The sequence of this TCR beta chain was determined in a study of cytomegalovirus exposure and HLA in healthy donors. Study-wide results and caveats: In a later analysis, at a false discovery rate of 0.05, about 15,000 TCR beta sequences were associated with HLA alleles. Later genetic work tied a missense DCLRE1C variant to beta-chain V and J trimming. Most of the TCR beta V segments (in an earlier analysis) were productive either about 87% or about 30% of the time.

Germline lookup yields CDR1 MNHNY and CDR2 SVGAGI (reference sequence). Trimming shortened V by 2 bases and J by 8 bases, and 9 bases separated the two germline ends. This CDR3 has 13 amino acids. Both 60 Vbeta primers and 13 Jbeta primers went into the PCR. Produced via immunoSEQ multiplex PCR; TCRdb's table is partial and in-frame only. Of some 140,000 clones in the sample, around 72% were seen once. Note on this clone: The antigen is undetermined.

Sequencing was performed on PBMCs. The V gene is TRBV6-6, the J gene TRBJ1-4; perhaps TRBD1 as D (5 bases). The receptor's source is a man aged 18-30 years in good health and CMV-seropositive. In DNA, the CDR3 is TGTGCCAGCAGTTACCGCAGGGAAGAAAAACTGTTTTTT. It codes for CASSYRREEKLFF.